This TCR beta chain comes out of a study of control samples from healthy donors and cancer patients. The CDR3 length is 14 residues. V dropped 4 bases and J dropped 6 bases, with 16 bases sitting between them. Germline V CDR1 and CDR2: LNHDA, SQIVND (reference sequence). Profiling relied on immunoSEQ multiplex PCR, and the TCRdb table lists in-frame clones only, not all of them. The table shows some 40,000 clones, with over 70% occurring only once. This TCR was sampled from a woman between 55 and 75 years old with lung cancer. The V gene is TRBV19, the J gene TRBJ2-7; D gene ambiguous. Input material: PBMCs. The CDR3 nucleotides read TGTGCCAGTAGTAAGGTACCGAATGAGATCGAGCAGTACTTC. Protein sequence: CASSKVPNEIEQYF.